This T cell receptor beta chain was captured in a study of shared clonotypes between healthy human individuals. Study findings and constraints: Clonotype sharing among donors was expected to depend on sequencing depth.

The CDR3 runs to 14 residues. V lost 5 bases and J 4 bases, leaving 11 bases between the germline ends. Germline CDR1 and CDR2: SGHVS and FNYEAQ. This clone was seen a few times. The antigen remains unidentified. This table comes from immunoSEQ multiplex PCR, and its TCRdb copy is limited to in-frame clones, with some not included. This table has 550,000 to 600,000 clones, 70% to 80% appearing once. The sequence derives from a middle-aged woman in good health. Some clones in this sample may be carry-over from other donors' samples. This chain links TRBV7-6 with TRBJ1-4; a weak D match, TRBD1 (6 bases). Input material: PBMCs. The CDR3 loop is CASSVDRNNEKLFF. The CDR3 nucleotides read TGTGCCAGCAGCGTAGACAGGAATAATGAAAAACTGTTTTTT.